Below are 30 T cell receptor beta chains sequenced from a single sample in a study of human T cells and chemical hapten exposure. Stated time point: pre-sensitization, week 0. Noted treatment: therapeutic diphenylcyclopropenone sensitization with weekly scalp DPC. TCRdb re-called the RACE reads through MiXCR, storing one row per CDR3 protein. Found here are around 120,000 distinct CDR3 sequences, about 13% of them singletons; the top ten hold roughly 3.1%. The starting material was whole blood, obtained in connection with sensitization to the hapten diphenylcyclopropenone (DPC). The receptors here all came from a woman aged 18 to 35 with alopecia areata. Some clones in this sample may be carry-over from other donors' samples.

This clonotype turned up a few times. A junction boundary mismatches the germline segment, possibly from a read error. The genes are TRBV28 and TRBJ2-4, with D possibly being TRBD1 (6 bases). The CDR3 length is 12 residues. Germline CDR1 and CDR2: MDHEN and SYDVKM. The CDR3 DNA follows: TGTGCCAGCAGTGGGGGCCTCCGGACGATGAACTTC. Its protein product is CASSGGLRTMNF.

This clonotype was detected a few times. J is TRBJ1-6 and V is TRBV6-1, with TRBD1 identical over 9 bases. This CDR3 comprises 18 residues. Germline V gene data show CDR1 as MNHNS and CDR2 as SASEGT. V gave up 1 base and J gave up 2 bases; unmatched junction bases: 6. The CDR3 DNA reads as TGTGCCAGCAGTGAAGTTGGACAGGGGTACGCCTATAATTCACCCCTCCACTTT. Its protein is CASSEVGQGYAYNSPLHF.

This clonotype was counted a few times. The chain couples TRBV4-3 to TRBJ2-7; either TRBD1 or TRBD2 may supply D (6 bases each). The CDR3 covers 14 residues. Germline values: CDR1 LGHNA, CDR2 YSLEER. With 4 bases removed from V and 0 bases from J, the gap between germline ends came to 10 bases. In DNA form, the CDR3 reads TGCGCCAGCAGCCGGGGGGCGAGCTCCTACGAGCAGTACTTC. As protein: CASSRGASSYEQYF.

This clonotype was detected only a few times. The chain joins TRBV6-4 to TRBJ1-2; weak D call: TRBD1 (5 bases). Germline V gene data show CDR1 as MRHNA and CDR2 as SNTAGT. CDR3 length equals 16 residues. The V end lost 5 bases, the J end lost 5 bases, and 21 bases lay between the germline ends. CDR3 DNA: TGTGCCAGCAGTAGTGATCCGGGAGACAGCTCTTATGGCTACACCTTC. Translated: CASSSDPGDSSYGYTF.

The chain uses TRBV4-3 and TRBJ2-6; D possibly matches TRBD1 or TRBD2 (6 bases each). The V gene lost 1 base and the J gene lost 0 bases, with 10 bases spanning the gap. The CDR3 contains 17 residues. Per the germline V gene, CDR1 is LGHNA and CDR2 is YSLEER. CDR3 DNA: TGCGCCAGCAGCCAAGTAGGGGGGTACTCTGGGGCCAACGTCCTGACTTTC. Protein: CASSQVGGYSGANVLTF.

This clonotype was detected many times. The CDR3 DNA reads as TGCAGCGTTGAAGGGGGGGAGAAGAGCTCTGGAAACACCATATATTTT. Amino acids: CSVEGGEKSSGNTIYF. V is TRBV29-1 and J is TRBJ1-3; D possibly corresponds to TRBD1 (5 bases). Germline-derived CDR1 and CDR2 are SQVTM and ANQGSEA. Trimming removed 1 base from V and 0 bases from J, with 13 bases in between. This CDR3 has 16 amino acids.

The chain couples TRBV27 to TRBJ1-2, with a possible D match to TRBD1 (6 bases). V lost 5 bases to trimming and J lost 3 bases, with 16 bases between them. Per the germline V gene, CDR1 is MNHEY and CDR2 is SMNVEV (reference sequence). The CDR3 has 15 residues. Here the CDR3 reads CASSLQGRFDYGYTF. DNA of the CDR3: TGTGCCAGCAGTCTACAGGGAAGGTTCGACTATGGCTACACCTTC.

This chain links TRBV6-5 with TRBJ2-3; D unclear. Germline V gives CDR1 MNHEY, CDR2 SVGAGI. CDR3 length: 13 amino acids. V dropped 2 bases and J dropped 1 base, with 4 bases sitting between them. The CDR3 DNA reads as TGTGCCAGCAGTTACGGGGGCACAGATACGCAGTATTTT. Amino acid sequence: CASSYGGTDTQYF.

This clonotype came up many times. This chain joins TRBV6-5 and TRBJ1-2; 9 bases match TRBD1. With 5 bases clipped from V and 4 bases from J, the junction kept 11 bases outside the gene matches. Germline V gene data show CDR1 as MNHEY and CDR2 as SVGAGI. This CDR3 has 16 amino acids. The CDR3 spells CASSTAFTGGFYGYTF. DNA of the CDR3: TGTGCCAGCAGTACCGCCTTTACAGGGGGCTTCTATGGCTACACCTTC.

The chain carries TRBV5-1 and TRBJ2-2; unclear D gene. The CDR3 length is 12 residues. Trimming removed 2 bases from V and 8 bases from J, with 7 bases in between. The germline V gene has CDR1 SGHRS and CDR2 YFSETQ. CDR3 sequence (DNA): TGCGCCAGCAGCTTTTCGGGTGGGGAGCTGTTTTTT. Translating gives CASSFSGGELFF.

This clonotype appeared many times. The chain has TRBV30 and TRBJ1-1; D is perhaps TRBD1 (5 bases). V lost 3 bases, J lost 2 bases, and 13 bases lay in between. CDR3 size: 14 residues. Germline lookup yields CDR1 GTSNPN and CDR2 SVGIG (reference sequence). CDR3 bases: TGTGCCTGGAGCTCCGACAGATATAACACTGAAGCTTTCTTT. As protein: CAWSSDRYNTEAFF.

The V and J genes are TRBV10-3 and TRBJ1-3; 8 bases are shared with TRBD1. Germline V gives CDR1 ENHRY, CDR2 SYGVKD. This CDR3 has 13 amino acids. Unmatched junction bases numbered 5, after V lost 8 bases and J lost 5 bases. CDR3 loop: CAISGQGRNTIYF. The CDR3 DNA follows: TGTGCCATCTCCGGACAGGGTAGAAACACCATATATTTT.

The rearrangement uses TRBV13 and TRBJ1-2, with 10 bases that match TRBD1. The length of the CDR3 is 17 residues. Trimming took 4 bases from V and 2 from J; bases not matched to a gene: 10. CDR1 and CDR2 (germline): PRHDT, FYEKMQ (reference sequence). The CDR3 region has the DNA TGTGCCAGCAGCTATAAAGGGTGGACAGGGGGAAACTATGGCTACACCTTC. Translation: CASSYKGWTGGNYGYTF.

Ten or more counts support this clonotype. The gene calls are TRBV20-1 and TRBJ1-3, with D possibly TRBD1 on 6 matching bases. This CDR3 spans 17 amino acids. Per the germline V gene, CDR1 is DFQATT and CDR2 is SNEGSKA (reference sequence). Trimming took off 0 bases at V and 0 bases at J, with 15 bases between the two ends. CDR3 DNA: TGCAGTGCTAGAGATTCTTCGGGCAGGGGCTCTGGAAACACCATATATTTT. Translation gives CSARDSSGRGSGNTIYF.

This chain uses TRBV20-1 with TRBJ2-3; D is uncertain. Germline CDR1 DFQATT, CDR2 SNEGSKA (reference sequence). This CDR3 spans 12 amino acids. The V and J ends lost 1 base and 9 bases respectively, with 11 bases between them. The CDR3 region is CSARGVSPTQYF. CDR3 coding DNA: TGCAGTGCTAGAGGTGTTTCTCCGACGCAGTATTTT.

The gene calls are TRBV6-6 and TRBJ1-1; 8 positions agree with TRBD1. Germline CDR1 MNHNY, CDR2 SVGAGI (reference sequence). After removal of 6 bases from V and 1 base from J, the junction contained 10 bases not matched to a gene. This CDR3 is 16 amino acids long. CDR3 in amino acids: CASSHGQGRGNTEAFF. DNA of the CDR3: TGTGCCAGCAGCCATGGACAGGGCAGGGGGAACACTGAAGCTTTCTTT.

This clonotype was observed at least ten times. The gene calls are TRBV3-1 and TRBJ1-6; no clear D. The germline V and J ends were trimmed by 1 base and 10 bases, with 14 bases remaining between them. Germline V lookup: CDR1 LGHDT, CDR2 YNNKEL (reference sequence). The CDR3 totals 15 residues. CDR3 in DNA: TGTGCCAGCAGCCAAGGCTCCACTACGAACTCACCCCTCCACTTT. Protein product: CASSQGSTTNSPLHF.

This clonotype was counted at least ten times. The chain carries TRBV20-1 and TRBJ1-2, with no clear D. The germline V gene has CDR1 DFQATT and CDR2 SNEGSKA (reference sequence). V was pared by 3 bases and J by 2 bases, with 10 bases between. CDR3 size: 13 residues. The CDR3 is CSASPRRNYGYTF. The DNA of the CDR3 is TGCAGTGCTAGTCCCCGGAGGAACTATGGCTACACCTTC.

This clonotype has only a few counts. The chain recombines TRBV4-1 with TRBJ2-7, with TRBD2 as a possible D gene (5 bases). V lost 1 base and J 3 bases, leaving 10 bases between the germline ends. CDR3 length: 14 residues. Per the germline V gene, CDR1 is MGHRA and CDR2 is YSYEKL. CDR3 DNA: TGCGCCAGCAGCCAAGCCCCCCGGGGCTACGAGCAGTACTTC. Translating gives CASSQAPRGYEQYF.

V usage is TRBV12-3 or TRBV12-4 and J usage is TRBJ1-3; D possibly corresponds to TRBD1 (5 bases). The V end lost 3 bases, the J end lost 0 bases, and 15 bases lay between the germline ends. The CDR3 sequence is 17 residues long. The CDR3 DNA follows: TGTGCCAGCAGTTTCTCAGGGTTCGGGGGCTCTGGAAACACCATATATTTT. This translates into CASSFSGFGGSGNTIYF.

This clonotype was counted between two and nine times. The V gene is TRBV12-3 or TRBV12-4, the J gene TRBJ1-3, with 12 positions matching TRBD1. The CDR3 is 16 amino acids. Trimming cost V 4 bases and J 3 bases; bases outside gene matches: 4. CDR3 sequence (DNA): TGTGCCAGCAGTTCCCGGGACAGGGGGCTTGGAAACACCATATATTTT. This encodes CASSSRDRGLGNTIYF.

This clonotype was counted between two and nine times. The gene calls are TRBV9 and TRBJ2-7; 8 positions agree with TRBD1. The junction had 4 bases not matched to a gene; V was cut back by 2 bases and J by 3 bases. The CDR3 runs 14 residues. Germline assignment: CDR1 SGDLS and CDR2 YYNGEE. The CDR3 DNA reads as TGTGCCAGCAGCGTTGCGACAGGGGACTACGAGCAGTACTTC. Protein: CASSVATGDYEQYF.

V is TRBV11-1 and J is TRBJ2-2; no clear D gene. Germline CDR1 SGHAT, CDR2 FQDESV (reference sequence). V lost 6 bases to trimming and J lost 1 base, with 18 bases between them. The CDR3 extends over 17 amino acids. The CDR3 region has the DNA TGTGCCAGCAGTCGCCCCTCGACTGGAATGAACACCGGGGAGCTGTTTTTT. It translates to CASSRPSTGMNTGELFF.

The chain is built from TRBV2 and TRBJ2-2, with D possibly being TRBD2 (6 bases). There are 14 residues in the CDR3. CDR1 is SNHLY, CDR2 FYNNEI, per germline. Deletions cut 10 bases from V and 6 bases from J, with 18 bases between. CDR3 coding DNA: TGTGCCATTGGAGGGCGGGCTAGCGCCGGGGAGCTGTTTTTT. This encodes CAIGGRASAGELFF.

The chain carries TRBV29-1 and TRBJ2-5; D unclear. Germline V CDR1 and CDR2: SQVTM, ANQGSEA. The CDR3 totals 14 residues. Trimming shortened V by 1 base and J by 5 bases, and 14 bases separated the two germline ends. The DNA of the CDR3 is TGCAGCGTTGAAGGAGTCGGCGCCGGGGAGACCCAGTACTTC. This codes for CSVEGVGAGETQYF. The full variable domain, rest sourced from reference TRBV29-1 and TRBJ2-5, is SAVISQKPSRDICQRGTSLTIQCQVDSQVTMMFWYRQQPGQSLTLIATANQGSEATYESGFVIDKFPISRPNLTFSTLTVSNMSPEDSSIYLCSVEGVGAGETQYFGPGTRLLVL.

The V call is TRBV6-5, the J call TRBJ2-3; no clear D. This CDR3 contains 13 residues. Germline assignment: CDR1 MNHEY and CDR2 SVGAGI. V dropped 7 bases and J dropped 1 base, with 9 bases sitting between them. The CDR3 bases are TGTGCCAGCACCCGCCCAGGCACAGATACGCAGTATTTT. The encoded protein is CASTRPGTDTQYF.

V is TRBV6-5 and J is TRBJ1-6; 9 nucleotides line up with TRBD1. Unmatched junction bases numbered 16, after V lost 4 bases and J lost 6 bases. The germline gives CDR1 MNHEY, CDR2 SVGAGI. This CDR3 region has 19 residues. CDR3 region: CASSFQRPGTGNGNSPLHF. CDR3 in DNA: TGTGCCAGCAGTTTCCAACGTCCCGGGACAGGGAATGGTAATTCACCCCTCCACTTT.

This clonotype was recorded a few times. V usage is TRBV18 and J usage is TRBJ2-1; 9 bases are shared with TRBD1. The V gene's germline CDR1 is KGHSH and CDR2 LQKENI. The ends lost 5 bases at V and 4 bases at J; junction bases unmatched: 6. This CDR3 has 15 residues. The CDR3 coding sequence is TGTGCCAGCTCATCCGGGACAGGGTCGTACAATGAGCAGTTCTTC. This sequence encodes CASSSGTGSYNEQFF.

Ten or more counts support this clonotype. The rearrangement links TRBV7-2 to TRBJ1-6, with D maybe TRBD1 (6 bases). The V gene lost 6 bases and the J gene lost 9 bases, with 15 bases spanning the gap. The germline CDR1 and CDR2 sequences are SGHTA and FQGNSA. The CDR3 is 14 amino acids. CDR3 amino acids: CASRPGTPSSPLHF. Written as DNA, the CDR3 is TGTGCCAGCAGGCCCGGGACACCTTCTTCACCCCTCCACTTT.

This sequence joins TRBV27 and TRBJ1-4; 7 nucleotides align to TRBD1. The length of the CDR3 is 16 residues. After removal of 0 bases from V and 8 bases from J, the junction contained 9 bases not matched to a gene. Germline CDR1 is MNHEY and CDR2 is SMNVEV (reference sequence). In DNA form, the CDR3 reads TGTGCCAGCAGTTTATCGTACCACAGGGGAGGGGAAAAACTGTTTTTT. Protein: CASSLSYHRGGEKLFF.